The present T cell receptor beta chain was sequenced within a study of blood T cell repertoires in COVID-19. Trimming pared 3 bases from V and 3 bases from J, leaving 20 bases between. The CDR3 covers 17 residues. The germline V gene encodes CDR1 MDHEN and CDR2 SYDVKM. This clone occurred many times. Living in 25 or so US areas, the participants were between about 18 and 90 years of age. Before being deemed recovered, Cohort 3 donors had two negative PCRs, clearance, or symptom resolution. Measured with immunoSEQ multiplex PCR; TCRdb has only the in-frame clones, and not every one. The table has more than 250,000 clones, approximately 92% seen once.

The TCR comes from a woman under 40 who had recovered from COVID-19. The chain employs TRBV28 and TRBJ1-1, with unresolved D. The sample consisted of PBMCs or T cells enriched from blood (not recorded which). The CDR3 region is CASSLIGLGNLDTEAFF. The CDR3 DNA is TGTGCCAGCAGTTTGATCGGACTTGGGAACTTGGACACTGAAGCTTTCTTT.